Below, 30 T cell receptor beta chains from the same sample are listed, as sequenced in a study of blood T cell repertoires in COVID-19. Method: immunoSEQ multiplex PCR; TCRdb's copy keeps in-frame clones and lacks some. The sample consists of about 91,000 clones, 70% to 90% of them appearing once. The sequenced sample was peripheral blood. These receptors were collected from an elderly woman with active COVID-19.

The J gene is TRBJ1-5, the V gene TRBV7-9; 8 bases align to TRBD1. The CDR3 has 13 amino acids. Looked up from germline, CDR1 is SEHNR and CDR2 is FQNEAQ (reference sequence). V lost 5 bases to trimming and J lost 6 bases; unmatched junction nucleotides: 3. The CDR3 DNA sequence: TGTGCCAGCAGCGACAGGGGTTTTCAGCCCCAGCATTTT. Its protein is CASSDRGFQPQHF.

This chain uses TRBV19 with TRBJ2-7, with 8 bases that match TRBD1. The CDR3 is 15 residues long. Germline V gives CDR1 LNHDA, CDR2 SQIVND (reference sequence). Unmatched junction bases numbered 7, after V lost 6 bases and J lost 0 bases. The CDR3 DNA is TGTGCCAGTAGCTTACGGACAGGGCACTCCTACGAGCAGTACTTC. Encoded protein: CASSLRTGHSYEQYF.

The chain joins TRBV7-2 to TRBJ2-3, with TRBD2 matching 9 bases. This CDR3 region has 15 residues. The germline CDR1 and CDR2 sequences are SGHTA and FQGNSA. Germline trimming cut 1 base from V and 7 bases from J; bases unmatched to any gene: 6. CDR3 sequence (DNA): TGTGCCAGCAGCTTAGGGCGGGAGGGCCGATATACGCAGTATTTT. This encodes CASSLGREGRYTQYF.

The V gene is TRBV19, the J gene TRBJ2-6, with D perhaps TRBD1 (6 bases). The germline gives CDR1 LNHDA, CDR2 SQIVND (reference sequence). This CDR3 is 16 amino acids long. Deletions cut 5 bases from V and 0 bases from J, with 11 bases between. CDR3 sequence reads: CASSHPGVSGANVLTF. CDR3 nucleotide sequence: TGTGCCAGTAGTCACCCAGGGGTCTCTGGGGCCAACGTCCTGACTTTC.

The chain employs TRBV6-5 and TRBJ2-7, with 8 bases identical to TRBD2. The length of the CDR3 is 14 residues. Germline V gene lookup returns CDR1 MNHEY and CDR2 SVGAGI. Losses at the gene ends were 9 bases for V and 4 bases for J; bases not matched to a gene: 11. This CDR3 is CASFPGTRIYEQYF. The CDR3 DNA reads TGTGCCAGTTTTCCCGGGACTAGGATTTACGAGCAGTACTTC.

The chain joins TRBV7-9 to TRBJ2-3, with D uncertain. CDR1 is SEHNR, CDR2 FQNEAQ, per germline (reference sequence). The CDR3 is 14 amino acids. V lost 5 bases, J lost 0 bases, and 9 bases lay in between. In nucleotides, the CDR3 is TGTGCCAGCAGCCAAGTTAGCAGCACAGATACGCAGTATTTT. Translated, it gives CASSQVSSTDTQYF. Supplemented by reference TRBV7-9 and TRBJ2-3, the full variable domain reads DTGVSQNPRHKITKRGQNVTFRCDPISEHNRLYWYRQTLGQGPEFLTYFQNEAQLEKSRLLSDRFSAERPKGSFSTLEIQRTEQGDSAMYLCASSQVSSTDTQYFGPGTRLTVL.

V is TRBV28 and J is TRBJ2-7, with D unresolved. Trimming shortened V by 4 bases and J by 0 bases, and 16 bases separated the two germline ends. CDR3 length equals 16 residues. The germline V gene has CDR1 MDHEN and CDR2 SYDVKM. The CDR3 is CASSSPIVRISYEQYF. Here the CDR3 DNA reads TGTGCCAGCAGTTCCCCTATAGTAAGAATCTCCTACGAGCAGTACTTC.

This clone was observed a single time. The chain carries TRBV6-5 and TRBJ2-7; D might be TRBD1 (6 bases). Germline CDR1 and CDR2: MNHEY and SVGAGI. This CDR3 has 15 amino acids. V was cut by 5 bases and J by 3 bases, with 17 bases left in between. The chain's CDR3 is CASSMADSFLYEQYF. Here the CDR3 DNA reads TGTGCCAGCAGTATGGCGGACAGTTTCCTCTACGAGCAGTACTTC.

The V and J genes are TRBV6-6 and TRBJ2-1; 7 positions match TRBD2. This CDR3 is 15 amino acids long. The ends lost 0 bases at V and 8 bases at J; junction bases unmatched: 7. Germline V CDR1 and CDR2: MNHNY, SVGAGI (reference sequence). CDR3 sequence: CASSYSAGVSHEQFF. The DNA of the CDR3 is TGTGCCAGCAGTTACTCTGCGGGAGTCAGCCATGAGCAGTTCTTC.

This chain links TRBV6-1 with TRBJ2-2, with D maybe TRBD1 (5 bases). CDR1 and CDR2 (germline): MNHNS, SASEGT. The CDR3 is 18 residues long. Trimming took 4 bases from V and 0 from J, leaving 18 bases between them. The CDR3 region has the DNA TGTGCCAGCAGTGGGCGTTCCAGTCCCAGGGCGAACACCGGGGAGCTGTTTTTT. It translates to CASSGRSSPRANTGELFF.

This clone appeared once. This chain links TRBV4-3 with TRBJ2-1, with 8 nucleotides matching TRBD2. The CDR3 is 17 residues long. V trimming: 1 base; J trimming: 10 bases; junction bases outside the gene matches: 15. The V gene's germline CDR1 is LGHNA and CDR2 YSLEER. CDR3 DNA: TGCGCCAGCAGCCAAGTTAGCGGGACGGCCGGAACACGGGAGCAGTTCTTC. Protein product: CASSQVSGTAGTREQFF.

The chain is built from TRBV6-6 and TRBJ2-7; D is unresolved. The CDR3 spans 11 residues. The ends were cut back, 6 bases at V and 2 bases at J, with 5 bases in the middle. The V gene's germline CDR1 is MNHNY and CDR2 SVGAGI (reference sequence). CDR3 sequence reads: CASSSAYEQYF. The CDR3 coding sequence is TGTGCCAGCAGCTCCGCCTACGAGCAGTACTTC.

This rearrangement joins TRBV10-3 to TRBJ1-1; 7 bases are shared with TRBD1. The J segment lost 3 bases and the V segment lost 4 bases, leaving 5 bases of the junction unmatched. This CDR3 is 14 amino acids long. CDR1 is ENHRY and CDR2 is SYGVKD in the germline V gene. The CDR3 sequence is CAISVQGSHTEAFF. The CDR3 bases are TGTGCCATCAGTGTACAGGGGTCGCACACTGAAGCTTTCTTT.

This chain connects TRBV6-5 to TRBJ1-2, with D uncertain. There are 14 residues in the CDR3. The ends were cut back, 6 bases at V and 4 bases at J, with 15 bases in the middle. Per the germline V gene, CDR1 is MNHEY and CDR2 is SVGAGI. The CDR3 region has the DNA TGTGCCAGCAGGAGGGAGCAGGCGGGCTATGGCTACACCTTC. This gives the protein CASRREQAGYGYTF.

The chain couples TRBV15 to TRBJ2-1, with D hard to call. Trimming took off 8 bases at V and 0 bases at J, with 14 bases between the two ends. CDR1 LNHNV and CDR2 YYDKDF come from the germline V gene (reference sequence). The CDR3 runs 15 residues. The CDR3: CATGEARSSYNEQFF. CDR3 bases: TGTGCCACCGGAGAGGCGCGAAGCTCCTACAATGAGCAGTTCTTC.

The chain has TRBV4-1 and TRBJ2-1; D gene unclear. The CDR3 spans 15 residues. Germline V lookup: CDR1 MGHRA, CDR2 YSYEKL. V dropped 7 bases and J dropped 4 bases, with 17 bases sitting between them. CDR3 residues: CASKPLDRSYNEQFF. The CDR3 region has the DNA TGCGCCAGCAAGCCGCTAGACCGATCTTACAATGAGCAGTTCTTC.

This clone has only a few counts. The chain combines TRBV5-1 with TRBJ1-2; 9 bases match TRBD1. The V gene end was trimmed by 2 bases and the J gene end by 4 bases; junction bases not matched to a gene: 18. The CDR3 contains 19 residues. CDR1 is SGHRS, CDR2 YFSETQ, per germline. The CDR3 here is CASSFQTSTGTGSFYGYTF. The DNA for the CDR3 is TGCGCCAGCAGCTTTCAAACCTCAACCGGGACAGGGAGTTTCTATGGCTACACCTTC.

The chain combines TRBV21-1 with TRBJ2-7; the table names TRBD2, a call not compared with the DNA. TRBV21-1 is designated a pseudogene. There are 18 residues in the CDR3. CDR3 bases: TGTGCCAGCAGCTCGCGGGAACGTACGGGGGGCTCGGCCTACGAGCAGTACTTC. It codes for CASSSRERTGGSAYEQYF.

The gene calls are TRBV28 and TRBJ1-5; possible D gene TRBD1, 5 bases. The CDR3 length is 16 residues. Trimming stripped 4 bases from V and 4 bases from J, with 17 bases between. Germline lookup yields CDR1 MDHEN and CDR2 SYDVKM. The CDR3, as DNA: TGTGCCAGCAGTTCGACGCGCAGGGAACTAAATCAGCCCCAGCATTTT. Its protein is CASSSTRRELNQPQHF.

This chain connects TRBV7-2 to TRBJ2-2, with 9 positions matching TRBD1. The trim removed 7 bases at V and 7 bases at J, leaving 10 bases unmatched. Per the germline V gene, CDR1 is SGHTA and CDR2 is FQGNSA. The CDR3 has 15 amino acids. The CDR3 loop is CASTILTGGLGELFF. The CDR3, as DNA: TGTGCCAGCACCATCCTGACAGGGGGGCTCGGGGAGCTGTTTTTT.

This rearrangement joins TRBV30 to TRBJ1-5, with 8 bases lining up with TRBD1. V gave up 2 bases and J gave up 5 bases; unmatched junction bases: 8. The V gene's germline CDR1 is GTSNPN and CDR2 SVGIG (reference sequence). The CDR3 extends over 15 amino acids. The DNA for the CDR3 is TGTGCCTGGAGTATAACAGGGGGAGGCCATCAGCCCCAGCATTTT. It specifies CAWSITGGGHQPQHF.

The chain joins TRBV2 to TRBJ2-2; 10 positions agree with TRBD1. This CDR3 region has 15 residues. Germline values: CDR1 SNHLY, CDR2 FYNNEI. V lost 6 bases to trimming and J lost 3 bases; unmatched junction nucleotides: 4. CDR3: CASRTGQGYTGELFF. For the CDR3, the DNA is TGTGCCAGCAGAACGGGACAGGGGTACACCGGGGAGCTGTTTTTT.

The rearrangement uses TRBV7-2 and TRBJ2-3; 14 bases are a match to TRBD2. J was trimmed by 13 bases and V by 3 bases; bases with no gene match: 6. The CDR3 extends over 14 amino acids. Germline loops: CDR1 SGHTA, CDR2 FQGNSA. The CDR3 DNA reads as TGTGCCAGCAGCTTCGCCGGACTAGCGGGAGGAAAGTATTTT. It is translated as CASSFAGLAGGKYF.

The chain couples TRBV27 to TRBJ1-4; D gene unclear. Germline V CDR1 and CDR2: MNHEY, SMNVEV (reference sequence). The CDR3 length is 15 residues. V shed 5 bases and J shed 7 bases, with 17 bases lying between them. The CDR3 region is CASSPSRSSFEKLFF. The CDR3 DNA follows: TGTGCCAGCAGTCCCTCCCGGTCGTCTTTTGAAAAACTGTTTTTT.

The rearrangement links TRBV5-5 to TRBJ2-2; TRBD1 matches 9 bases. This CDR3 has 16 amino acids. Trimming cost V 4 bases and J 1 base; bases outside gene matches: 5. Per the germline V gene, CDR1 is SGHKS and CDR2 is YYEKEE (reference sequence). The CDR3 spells CASSGGTGWNTGELFF. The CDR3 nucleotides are TGTGCCAGCAGCGGGGGGACAGGGTGGAACACCGGGGAGCTGTTTTTT.

DNA for the CDR3: TGTGCCAGTAGTATCACAGGGGGCAGGGGGCCCCAGCATTTT. This translates into CASSITGGRGPQHF. The chain is built from TRBV19 and TRBJ1-5; 9 bases are a match to TRBD1. Germline V gene data show CDR1 as LNHDA and CDR2 as SQIVND (reference sequence). This CDR3 comprises 14 residues. With V trimmed by 3 bases and J by 9 bases, 6 bases remained unmatched. Filled out from reference TRBV19 and TRBJ1-5, the complete variable domain reads DGGITQSPKYLFRKEGQNVTLSCEQNLNHDAMYWYRQDPGQGLRLIYYSQIVNDFQKGDIAEGYSVSREKKESFPLTVTSAQKNPTAFYLCASSITGGRGPQHFGDGTRLSIL.

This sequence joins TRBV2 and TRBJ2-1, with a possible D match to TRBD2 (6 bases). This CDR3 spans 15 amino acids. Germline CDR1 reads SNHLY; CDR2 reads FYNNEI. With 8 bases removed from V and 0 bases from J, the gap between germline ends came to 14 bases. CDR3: CASQLEEGSYNEQFF. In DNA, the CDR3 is TGTGCCAGCCAGCTCGAGGAGGGCTCCTACAATGAGCAGTTCTTC.

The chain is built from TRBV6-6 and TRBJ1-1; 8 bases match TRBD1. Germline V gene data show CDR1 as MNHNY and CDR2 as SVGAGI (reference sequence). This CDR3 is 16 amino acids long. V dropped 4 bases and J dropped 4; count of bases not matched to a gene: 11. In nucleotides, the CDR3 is TGTGCCAGCAGTTTGTACAGGGGGAAGAGCTCCACTGAAGCTTTCTTT. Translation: CASSLYRGKSSTEAFF.

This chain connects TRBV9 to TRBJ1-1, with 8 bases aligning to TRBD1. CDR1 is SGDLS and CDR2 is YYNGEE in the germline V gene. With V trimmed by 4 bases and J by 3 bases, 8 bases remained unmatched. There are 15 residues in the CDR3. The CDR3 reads CASSTQAGGYTEAFF. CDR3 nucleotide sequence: TGTGCCAGCAGCACTCAAGCAGGGGGCTACACTGAAGCTTTCTTT.

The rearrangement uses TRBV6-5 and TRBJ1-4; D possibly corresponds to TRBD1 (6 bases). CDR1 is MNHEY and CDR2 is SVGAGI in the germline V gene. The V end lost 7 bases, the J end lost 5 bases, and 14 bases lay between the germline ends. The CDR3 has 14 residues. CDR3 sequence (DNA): TGTGCCAGCACCATCAGGGGTGCAAATGAAAAACTGTTTTTT. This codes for CASTIRGANEKLFF.